The clone carrying this TCR beta chain has just a few counts. The antigen is not known. Each library that profiled naive CD8 cells came from roughly 20,000 to 1,000,000 sorted cells with 10%, 30% or 50% RNA. The authors sorted naive CD8 T cells as CD8+CD4-CCR7+CD45RA+. V was pared by 0 bases and J by 10 bases, with 6 bases of the junction left unmatched. The CDR3 totals 13 residues. Looked up from germline, CDR1 is SGHTS and CDR2 is YDEGEE. The sample originates from a study of molecular identifiers for immune sequencing clone quantification. Findings of the study overall: Detection of one spiked Jurkat cell's TCR RNA reportedly worked in 980,000 or so naive cells. The study found clones above 20 RNA copies held over 97% of effector molecules and under 1% in naive cells.

TCRdb redid the calling of the PCR reads with MiXCR, one entry per CDR3 protein. The sample holds about 510,000 distinct CDR3 sequences, 20% to 25% seen once. Sequencing was done on a sample of naive CD8+ T cells from blood, with Jurkat cell RNA spiked in. Subset indicated: FACS-sorted CD8+CD4-CCR7+CD45RA+ naive T cells. The chain combines TRBV5-8 with TRBJ1-1, with 7 nucleotides matching TRBD1. This TCR was sampled from a human donor in good health. Some libraries in this study had Jurkat cell RNA spiked in. The CDR3 reads CASSLGNRGAAFF. CDR3 coding DNA: TGTGCCAGCAGCTTGGGGAACAGGGGCGCAGCTTTCTTT.